The entry below gives a single T cell receptor beta chain sequence along with its context. Antigen: not known. The data belong to a study of CD8 T cells in ankylosing spondylitis. Whole-study findings and limits: Roughly eight highly homologous variants made up a TCR beta motif that seemed to typify ankylosing spondylitis blood. In peripheral blood, disease-linked CD8+ clones occurred at relatively low frequencies.

V lost 1 base, J lost 1 base, and 7 bases lay in between. The CDR3 is made up of 14 amino acids. Quantitative 5'-RACE was performed with molecular barcodes, and it yielded the TCR beta libraries. TCRdb redid the calling of the 5' RACE reads with MiXCR, one entry per CDR3 protein. The sample has about 150,000 distinct CDR3 sequences; around 42% are singletons. Input material: synovial fluid, either unsorted or a sorted T cell fraction (not recorded which). This receptor was obtained from a male donor with ankylosing spondylitis. The chain combines TRBV12-3 or TRBV12-4 with TRBJ1-1, with TRBD1 as a possible D gene (6 bases). The CDR3 DNA sequence: TGTGCCAGCAGTTTAGGGGGGCCGAACACTGAAGCTTTCTTT. This gives the protein CASSLGGPNTEAFF.